The clone carrying this T cell receptor beta chain appeared a single time. No antigen is known for it. This CDR3 is 14 amino acids long. Germline CDR1 and CDR2: MNHEY and SVGAGI. Trimming left V 6 bases short and J 7 bases short, with 17 bases between. PCR amplification relied on 60 Vbeta primers (plus 13 Jbeta primers). Sequenced by immunoSEQ multiplex PCR; TCRdb stores in-frame clones only, minus some. The table lists 200,000 to 250,000 clones, about 83% of them singletons. These data belong to a study of cytomegalovirus exposure and HLA in healthy donors. Notes on the study in general: The classifier, whose performance was assessed in both the original and validation cohorts, reportedly diagnosed cytomegalovirus status with high specificity and sensitivity. Differences between HLA loci emerged in a later analysis of TCR association rates, with DRB1 most and HLA-C fewest.

The chain combines TRBV6-5 with TRBJ2-3; weak D call: TRBD2 (5 bases). The specimen was PBMCs. This TCR came from a human donor in good health. The CDR3 DNA follows: TGTGCCAGCAGGACCGGGATAGTAAGTCATACGCAGTATTTT. Protein: CASRTGIVSHTQYF.